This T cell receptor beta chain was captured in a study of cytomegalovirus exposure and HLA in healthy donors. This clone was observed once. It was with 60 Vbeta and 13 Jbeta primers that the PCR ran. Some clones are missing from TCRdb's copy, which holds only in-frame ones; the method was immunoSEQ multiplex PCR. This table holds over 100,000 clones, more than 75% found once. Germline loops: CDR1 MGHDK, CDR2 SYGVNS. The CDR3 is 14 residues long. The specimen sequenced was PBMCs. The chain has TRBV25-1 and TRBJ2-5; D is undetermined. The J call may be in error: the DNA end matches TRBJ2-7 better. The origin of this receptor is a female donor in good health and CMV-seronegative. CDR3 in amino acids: CASSPRFLSYEQYF. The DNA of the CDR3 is TGTGCCAGCAGTCCCAGGTTCCTGTCCTACGAGCAGTACTTC.